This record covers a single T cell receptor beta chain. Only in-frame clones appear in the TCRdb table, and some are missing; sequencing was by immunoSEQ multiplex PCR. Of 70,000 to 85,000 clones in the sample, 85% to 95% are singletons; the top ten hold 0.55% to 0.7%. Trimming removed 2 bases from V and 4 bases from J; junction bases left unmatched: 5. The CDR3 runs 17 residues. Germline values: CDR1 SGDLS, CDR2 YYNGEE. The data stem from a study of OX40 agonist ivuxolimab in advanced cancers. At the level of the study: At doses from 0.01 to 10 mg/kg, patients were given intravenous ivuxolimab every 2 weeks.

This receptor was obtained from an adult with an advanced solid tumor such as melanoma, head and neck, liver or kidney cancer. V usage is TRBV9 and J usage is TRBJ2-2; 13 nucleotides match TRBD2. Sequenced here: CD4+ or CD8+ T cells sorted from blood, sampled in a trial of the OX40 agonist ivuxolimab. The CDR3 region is CASSVGLAGVSTGELFF. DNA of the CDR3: TGTGCCAGCAGCGTCGGACTAGCGGGAGTTAGCACCGGGGAGCTGTTTTTT.